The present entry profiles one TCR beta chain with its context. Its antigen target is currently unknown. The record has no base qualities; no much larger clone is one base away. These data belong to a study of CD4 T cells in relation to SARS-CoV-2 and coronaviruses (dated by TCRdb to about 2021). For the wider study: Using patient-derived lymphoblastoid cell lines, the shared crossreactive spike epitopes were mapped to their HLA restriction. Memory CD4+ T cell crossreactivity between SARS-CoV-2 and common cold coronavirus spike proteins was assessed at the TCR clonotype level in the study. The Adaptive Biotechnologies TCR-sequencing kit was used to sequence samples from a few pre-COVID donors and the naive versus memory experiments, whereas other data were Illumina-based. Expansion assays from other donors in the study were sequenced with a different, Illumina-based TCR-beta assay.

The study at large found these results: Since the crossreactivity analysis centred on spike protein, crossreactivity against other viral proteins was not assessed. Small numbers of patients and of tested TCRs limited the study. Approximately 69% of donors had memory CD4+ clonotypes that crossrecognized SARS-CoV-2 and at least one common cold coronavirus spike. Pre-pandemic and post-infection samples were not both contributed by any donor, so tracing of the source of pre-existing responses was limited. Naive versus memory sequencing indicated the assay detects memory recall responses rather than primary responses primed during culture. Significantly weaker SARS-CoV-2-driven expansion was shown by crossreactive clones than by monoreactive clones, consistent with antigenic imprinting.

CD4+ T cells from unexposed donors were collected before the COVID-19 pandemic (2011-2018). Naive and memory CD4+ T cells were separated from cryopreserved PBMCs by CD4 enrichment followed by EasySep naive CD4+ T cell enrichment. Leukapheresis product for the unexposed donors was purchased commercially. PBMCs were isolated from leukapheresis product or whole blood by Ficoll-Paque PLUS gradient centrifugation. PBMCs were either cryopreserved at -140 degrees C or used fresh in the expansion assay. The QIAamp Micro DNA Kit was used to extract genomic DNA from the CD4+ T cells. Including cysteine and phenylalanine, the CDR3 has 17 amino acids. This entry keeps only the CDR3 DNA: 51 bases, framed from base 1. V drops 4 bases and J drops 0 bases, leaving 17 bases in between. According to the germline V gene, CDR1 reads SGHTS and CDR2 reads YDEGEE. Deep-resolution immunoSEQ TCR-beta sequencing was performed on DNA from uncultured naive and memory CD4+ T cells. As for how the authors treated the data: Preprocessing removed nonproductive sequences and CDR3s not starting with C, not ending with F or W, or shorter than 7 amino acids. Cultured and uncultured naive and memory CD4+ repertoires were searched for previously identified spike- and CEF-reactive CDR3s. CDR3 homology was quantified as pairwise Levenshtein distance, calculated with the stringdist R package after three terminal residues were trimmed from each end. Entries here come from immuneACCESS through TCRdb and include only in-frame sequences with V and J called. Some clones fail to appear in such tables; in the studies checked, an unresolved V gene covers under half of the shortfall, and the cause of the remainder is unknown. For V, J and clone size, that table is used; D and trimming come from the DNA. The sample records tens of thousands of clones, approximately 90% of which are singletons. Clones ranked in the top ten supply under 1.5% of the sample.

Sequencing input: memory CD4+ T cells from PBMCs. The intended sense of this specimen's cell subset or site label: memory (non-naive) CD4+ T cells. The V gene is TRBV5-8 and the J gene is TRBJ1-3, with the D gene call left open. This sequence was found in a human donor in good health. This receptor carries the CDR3 CASSAYHARPSGNTIYF. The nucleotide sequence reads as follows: TGTGCCAGCAGCGCATACCACGCGAGGCCCTCTGGAAACACCATATATTTT.